This is a list of T cell receptor beta chains from one sample in a study of T cell responses to AZD1222 COVID-19 vaccine. Here immunoSEQ multiplex PCR was the method, and the copy in TCRdb shows in-frame clones only, minus some. The table shows 85,000 to 110,000 clones, with around 90% occurring only once. The specimen was peripheral blood, collected on day 0 of AZD1222 vaccination. The source of these receptors is an adult in good health. Each CDR3 is given with its conserved first and last residue. D genes are given only for firm matches. Clone size is given for some rows only: seen once, a few or many times, or a class if the clone is expanded.

v_call	j_call	clone_size	d_call	cdr3_aa	cdr3_nt
TRBV28	TRBJ2-7	.	TRBD2	CASSGEGSYEQYF	TGTGCCAGCAGCGGGGAGGGCTCCTACGAGCAGTACTTC
TRBV6-5	TRBJ1-1	.	TRBD1	CASSRQGSAFF	TGTGCCAGCAGCCGACAGGGTTCAGCTTTCTTT
TRBV6-1	TRBJ1-6	.	.	CASSERLGISSPLHF	TGTGCCAGCAGTGAAAGGCTAGGGATCAGTTCACCCCTCCACTTT
TRBV19	TRBJ1-1	.	.	CASSIGTEAFF	TGTGCCAGTAGTATCGGGACTGAAGCTTTCTTT
TRBV28	TRBJ2-1	.	TRBD2	CASSPPAGGSYNEQFF	TGTGCCAGCAGTCCCCCAGCGGGAGGATCCTACAATGAGCAGTTCTTC
TRBV6-5	TRBJ1-6	few	.	CASSYEGSYNSPLHF	TGTGCCAGCAGTTACGAGGGTTCCTATAATTCACCCCTCCACTTT
TRBV28	TRBJ1-5	.	.	CASSWVGSNQPQHF	TGTGCCAGCAGTTGGGTGGGGAGCAATCAGCCCCAGCATTTT
TRBV4-3	TRBJ1-2	.	.	CASSQEAGVGYTF	TGCGCCAGCAGCCAAGAGGCAGGGGTTGGCTACACCTTC
TRBV12-3/TRBV12-4	TRBJ1-2	once	TRBD1	CASSFGQGGYTF	TGTGCCAGCAGTTTTGGACAGGGAGGCTACACCTTC
TRBV7-2	TRBJ2-5	.	.	CASSPGGYAGAGETQYF	TGTGCCAGCAGCCCCGGGGGCTATGCGGGGGCCGGAGAGACCCAGTACTTC
TRBV27	TRBJ2-3	.	.	CATRADTSYTDTQYF	TGTGCCACCAGGGCGGACACTTCCTACACAGATACGCAGTATTTT
TRBV3-1/TRBV3-2	TRBJ2-1	.	TRBD2	CASSQKTSGSEQFF	TGTGCCAGCAGCCAAAAGACTAGCGGGAGTGAGCAGTTCTTC
TRBV5-4	TRBJ2-2	once	.	CASSFVGGTGELFF	TGTGCCAGCAGCTTTGTAGGGGGCACCGGGGAGCTGTTTTTT
TRBV27	TRBJ1-1	.	.	CASSLSKLQNTEAFF	TGTGCCAGCAGTTTATCGAAACTCCAGAACACTGAAGCTTTCTTT
TRBV5-1	TRBJ1-2	once	.	CASSFPSLGGYTF	TGCGCCAGCAGCTTTCCTTCCTTGGGTGGCTACACCTTC
TRBV4-3	TRBJ2-3	.	TRBD1	CASSPEQGGGDTQYF	TGCGCCAGCAGCCCGGAACAGGGGGGAGGAGATACGCAGTATTTT
TRBV4-3	TRBJ2-7	.	.	CASSQGLLEEQYF	TGCGCCAGCAGCCAGGGTCTTCTAGAAGAGCAGTACTTC
TRBV6-5	TRBJ1-2	.	TRBD1	CASSPGQRYGYTF	TGTGCCAGCAGCCCGGGACAGAGATATGGCTACACCTTC
TRBV7-8	TRBJ2-7	.	TRBD1	CASTYYRDRVNEQYF	TGTGCCAGCACCTACTACCGGGACAGGGTAAACGAGCAGTACTTC
TRBV9	TRBJ1-1	few	TRBD1	CASTRGQGINTEAFF	TGTGCCAGCACCCGAGGACAGGGCATAAACACTGAAGCTTTCTTT
TRBV7-6	TRBJ2-7	once	TRBD1	CASSYGTGPYEQYF	TGTGCCAGCAGCTACGGGACAGGGCCCTACGAGCAGTACTTC
TRBV6-5	TRBJ1-3	.	.	CASNYGNTIYF	TGTGCCAGCAATTATGGAAACACCATATATTTT
TRBV7-6	TRBJ2-5	.	.	CASSQTPGSQETQYF	TGTGCCAGCAGCCAAACCCCGGGCAGCCAAGAGACCCAGTACTTC